The 3 T cell receptor beta chains given below trace back to one sample, sequenced in a study of T-cell memory formation after mild COVID-19 (TCRdb year 2021). Libraries were built with 5' RACE. TCRdb shows the sequencer as Illumina NovaSeq 6000. TCRdb reanalyzed the raw reads on its own, using fastp at Q25 for trimming and MiXCR for clone calling, and kept in-frame beta chains. Rows matching on CDR3 protein sequence are summarized as one entry with the most common DNA and genes. Across this sample there are about 560,000 distinct CDR3 sequences, with about 20% seen only once. 7.5% to 9.5% of the sample is held by the ten biggest clonotypes. Sample: PBMCs or a T cell subset sorted from them (not recorded which). Receptors were obtained from an adult woman who had mild COVID-19 (a few samples of this study predate the infection). The sample titles of this study are shuffled in the database, so cell type and time point are left out; the donor was told from shared clones.

The CDR3 nucleotides are TGTGCCAGCAGGGCAAAAGCGGTTGGCACCGGGGAGCTGTTTTTT. Residues: CASRAKAVGTGELFF. The chain links TRBV2 to TRBJ2-2; maybe TRBD2 (5 bases). This CDR3 region has 15 residues. V was shortened by 6 bases and J by 4 bases, with 15 bases between the two germline ends. The germline V gene encodes CDR1 SNHLY and CDR2 FYNNEI.

This chain uses TRBV24-1 with TRBJ2-3; 9 nucleotides match TRBD1. CDR1 and CDR2 (germline): KGHDR, SFDVKD. V lost 3 bases to trimming and J lost 5 bases; unmatched junction nucleotides: 11. The CDR3 length is 17 residues. CDR3 nucleotides: TGTGCCACCAGTGATCCAGCACGACAGGGGGAAGGAGATACGCAGTATTTT. Translated, it gives CATSDPARQGEGDTQYF.

The V gene is TRBV29-1, the J gene TRBJ1-4; D might be TRBD1 (6 bases). V lost 4 bases and J 1 base, leaving 10 bases between the germline ends. CDR3 length equals 14 residues. CDR1 is SQVTM and CDR2 is ANQGSEA in the germline V gene. For the CDR3, the DNA is TGCAGCGTTGTGGGGGGCCGAACTAATGAAAAACTGTTTTTT. The encoded protein is CSVVGGRTNEKLFF.